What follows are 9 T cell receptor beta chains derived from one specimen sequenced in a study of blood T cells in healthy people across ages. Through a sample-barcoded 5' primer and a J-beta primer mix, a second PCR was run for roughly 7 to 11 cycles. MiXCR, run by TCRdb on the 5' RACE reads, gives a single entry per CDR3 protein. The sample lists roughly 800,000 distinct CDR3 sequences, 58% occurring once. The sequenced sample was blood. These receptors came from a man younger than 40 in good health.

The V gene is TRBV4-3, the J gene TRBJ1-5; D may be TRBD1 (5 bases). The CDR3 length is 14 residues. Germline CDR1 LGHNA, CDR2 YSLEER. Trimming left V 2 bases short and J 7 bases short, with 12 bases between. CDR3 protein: CASSQSPGKQPQHF. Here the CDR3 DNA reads TGCGCCAGCAGCCAAAGTCCAGGGAAGCAGCCCCAGCATTTT.

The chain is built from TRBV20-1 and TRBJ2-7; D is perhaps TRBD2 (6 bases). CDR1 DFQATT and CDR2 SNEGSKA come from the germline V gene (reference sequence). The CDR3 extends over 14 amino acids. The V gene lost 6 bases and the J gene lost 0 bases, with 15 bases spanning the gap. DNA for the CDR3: TGCAGTGCCGAGGGGACTGAAAGCTCCTACGAGCAGTACTTC. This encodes CSAEGTESSYEQYF.

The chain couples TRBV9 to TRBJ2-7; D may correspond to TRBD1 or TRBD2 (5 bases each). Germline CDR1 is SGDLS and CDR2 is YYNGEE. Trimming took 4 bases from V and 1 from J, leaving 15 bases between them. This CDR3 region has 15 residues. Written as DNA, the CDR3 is TGTGCCAGCAGCCCGAACACGGGACCATCCTACGAGCAGTACTTC. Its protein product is CASSPNTGPSYEQYF. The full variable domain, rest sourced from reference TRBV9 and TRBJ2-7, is DSGVTQTPKHLITATGQRVTLRCSPRSGDLSVYWYQQSLDQGLQFLIQYYNGEERAKGNILERFSAQQFPDLHSELNLSSLELGDSALYFCASSPNTGPSYEQYFGPGTRLTVT.

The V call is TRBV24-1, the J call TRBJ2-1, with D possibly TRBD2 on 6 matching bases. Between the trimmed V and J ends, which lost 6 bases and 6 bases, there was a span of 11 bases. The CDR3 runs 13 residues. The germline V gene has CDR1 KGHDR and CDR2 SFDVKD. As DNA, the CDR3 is TGTGCCACCAGTAGGGCTAGCGCCAATGAGCAGTTCTTC. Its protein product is CATSRASANEQFF.

CDR3 region: CASSLTGDLYGYTF. The CDR3 DNA reads as TGTGCCAGCAGTTTAACCGGGGACCTATATGGCTACACCTTC. V usage is TRBV28 and J usage is TRBJ1-2; D is possibly TRBD1 (5 bases). From germline, CDR1 is MDHEN and CDR2 SYDVKM. The CDR3 length is 14 residues. Trimming took off 2 bases at V and 5 bases at J, with 12 bases between the two ends.

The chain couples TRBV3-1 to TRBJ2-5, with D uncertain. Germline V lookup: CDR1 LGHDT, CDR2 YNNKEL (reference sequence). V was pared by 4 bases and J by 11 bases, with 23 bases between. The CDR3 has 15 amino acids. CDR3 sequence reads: CASSLVDKADNEQYF. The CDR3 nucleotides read TGTGCCAGCAGCCTGGTCGATAAAGCAGACAATGAGCAGTACTTC.

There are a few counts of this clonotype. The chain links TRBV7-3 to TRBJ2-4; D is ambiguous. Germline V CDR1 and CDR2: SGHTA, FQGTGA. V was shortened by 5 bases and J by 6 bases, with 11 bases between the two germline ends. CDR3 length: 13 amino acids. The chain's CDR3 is CASSPQSGNIQYF. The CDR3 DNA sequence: TGTGCCAGCAGCCCACAGAGTGGAAACATTCAGTACTTC.

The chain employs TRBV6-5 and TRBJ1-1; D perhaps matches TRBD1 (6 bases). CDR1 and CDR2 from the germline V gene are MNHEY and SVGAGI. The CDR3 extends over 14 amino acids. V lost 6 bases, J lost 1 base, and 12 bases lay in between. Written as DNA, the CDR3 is TGTGCCAGCAGGGAGGGGGGTCGGAACACTGAAGCTTTCTTT. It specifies CASREGGRNTEAFF.

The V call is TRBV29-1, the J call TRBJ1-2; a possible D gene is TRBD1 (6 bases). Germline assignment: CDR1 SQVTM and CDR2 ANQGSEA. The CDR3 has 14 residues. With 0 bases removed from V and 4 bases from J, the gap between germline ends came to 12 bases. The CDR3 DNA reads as TGCAGCGTTGAAGAACCAACAGGGTCCTATGGCTACACCTTC. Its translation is CSVEEPTGSYGYTF.